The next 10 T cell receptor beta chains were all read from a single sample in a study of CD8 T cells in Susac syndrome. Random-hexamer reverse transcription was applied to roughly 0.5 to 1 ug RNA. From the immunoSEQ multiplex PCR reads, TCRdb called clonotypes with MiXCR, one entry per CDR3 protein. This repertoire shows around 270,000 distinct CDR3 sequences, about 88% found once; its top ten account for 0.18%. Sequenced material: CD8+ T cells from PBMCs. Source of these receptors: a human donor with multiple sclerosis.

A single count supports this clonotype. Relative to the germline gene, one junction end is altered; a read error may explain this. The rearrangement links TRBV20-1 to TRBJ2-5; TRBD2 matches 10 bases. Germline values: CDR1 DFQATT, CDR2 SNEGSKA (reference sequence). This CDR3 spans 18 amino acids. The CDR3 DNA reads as TGCAGTGCAAGAGACCCGCTAGCGGGGGCCTTACCCCAAGAGACCCAGTACTTC. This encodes CSARDPLAGALPQETQYF.

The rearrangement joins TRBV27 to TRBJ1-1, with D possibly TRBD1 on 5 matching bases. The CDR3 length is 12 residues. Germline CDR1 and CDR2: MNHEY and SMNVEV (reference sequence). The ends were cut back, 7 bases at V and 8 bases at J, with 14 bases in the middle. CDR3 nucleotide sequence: TGTGCCAGCACCTCCCGGGGGTCGGAAGCTTTCTTT. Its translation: CASTSRGSEAFF.

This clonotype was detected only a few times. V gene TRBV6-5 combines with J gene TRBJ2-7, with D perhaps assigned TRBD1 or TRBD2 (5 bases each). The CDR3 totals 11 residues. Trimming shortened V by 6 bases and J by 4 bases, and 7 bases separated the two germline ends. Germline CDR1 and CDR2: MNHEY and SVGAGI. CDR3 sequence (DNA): TGTGCCAGCAGGGGGACGTACGAGCAGTACTTC. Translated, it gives CASRGTYEQYF.

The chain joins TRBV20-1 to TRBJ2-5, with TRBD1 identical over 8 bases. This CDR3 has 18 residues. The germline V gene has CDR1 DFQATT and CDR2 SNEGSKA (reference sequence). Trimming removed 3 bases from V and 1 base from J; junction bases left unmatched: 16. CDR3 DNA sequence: TGCAGTGCTAGGAGCGTAAATGGACAGGGAATCACCCAAGAGACCCAGTACTTC. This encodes CSARSVNGQGITQETQYF.

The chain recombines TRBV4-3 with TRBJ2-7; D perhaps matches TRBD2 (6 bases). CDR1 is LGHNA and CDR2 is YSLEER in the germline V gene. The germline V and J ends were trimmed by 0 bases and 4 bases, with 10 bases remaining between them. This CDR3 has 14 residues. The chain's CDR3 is CASSQDLGGYEQYF. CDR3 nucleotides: TGCGCCAGCAGCCAAGATCTGGGGGGTTACGAGCAGTACTTC.

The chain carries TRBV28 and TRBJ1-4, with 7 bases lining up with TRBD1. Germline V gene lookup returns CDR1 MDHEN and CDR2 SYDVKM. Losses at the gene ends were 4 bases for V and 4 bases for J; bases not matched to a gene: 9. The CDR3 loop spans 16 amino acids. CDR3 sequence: CASSSNSDRFNEKLFF. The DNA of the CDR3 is TGTGCCAGCAGTTCCAACTCGGACAGGTTTAATGAAAAACTGTTTTTT.

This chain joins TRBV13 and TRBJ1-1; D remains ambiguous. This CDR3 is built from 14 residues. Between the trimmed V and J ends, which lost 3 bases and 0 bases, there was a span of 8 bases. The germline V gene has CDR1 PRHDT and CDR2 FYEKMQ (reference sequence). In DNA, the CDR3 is TGTGCCAGCAGCTTGCCAGAAATGAACACTGAAGCTTTCTTT. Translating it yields CASSLPEMNTEAFF. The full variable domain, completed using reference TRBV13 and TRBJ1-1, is AAGVIQSPRHLIKEKRETATLKCYPIPRHDTVYWYQQGPGQDPQFLISFYEKMQSDKGSIPDRFSAQQFSDYHSELNMSSLELGDSALYFCASSLPEMNTEAFFGQGTRLTVV.

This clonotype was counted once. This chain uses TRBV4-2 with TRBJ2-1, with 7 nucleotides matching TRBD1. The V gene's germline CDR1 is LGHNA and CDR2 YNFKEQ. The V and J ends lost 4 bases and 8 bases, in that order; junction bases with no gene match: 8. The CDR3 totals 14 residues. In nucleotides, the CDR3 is TGTGCCAGCAGCCCAACAACAGGGGCTGATGAGCAGTTCTTC. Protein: CASSPTTGADEQFF.

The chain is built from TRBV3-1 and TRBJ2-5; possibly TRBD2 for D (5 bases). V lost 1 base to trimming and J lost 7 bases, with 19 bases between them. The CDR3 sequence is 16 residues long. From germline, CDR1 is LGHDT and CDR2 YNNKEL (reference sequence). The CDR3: CASSQGPIPDWGTQYF. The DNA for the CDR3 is TGTGCCAGCAGCCAAGGGCCCATTCCGGACTGGGGGACCCAGTACTTC.

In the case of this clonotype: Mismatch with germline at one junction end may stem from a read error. The CDR3 reads CASSVGGEGNF. CDR3 nucleotide sequence: TGTGCCAGCAGTGTCGGGGGCGAGGGGAACTTC. The V call is TRBV2, the J call TRBJ2-7; D may match TRBD1 or TRBD2 (6 bases each). The CDR3 runs to 11 residues. Germline V gene sequence: CDR1 SNHLY, CDR2 FYNNEI. The full variable domain, completed using reference TRBV2 and TRBJ2-7, is EPEVTQTPSHQVTQMGQEVILRCVPISNHLYFYWYRQILGQKVEFLVSFYNNEISEKSEIFDDQFSVERPDGSNFTLKIRSTKLEDSAMYFCASSVGGEGNFGPGTRLTVT.